The rows below give T cell receptor beta chains drawn from one sample of a study of shared clonotypes between healthy human individuals. The assay was immunoSEQ multiplex PCR, and TCRdb's table has in-frame clones only and misses some. The sample records about a million clones, roughly 77% being singletons. Material: memory CD4+ T cells from PBMCs. Receptors were obtained from a man aged 18 to 30 in good health. Some clones in this sample may be carry-over from other donors' samples. The CDR3 runs from the conserved cysteine through the conserved F or W. D genes are given only for firm matches. Clone size appears in some rows only: once, few, many, or a class for an expanded clone.

CDR3 protein: CASSSRTAEEKLFF
CDR3 DNA: TGTGCCAGCAGCTCTCGGACGGCCGAAGAAAAACTGTTTTTT
D gene: -
V gene: TRBV7-9
J gene: TRBJ1-4
clone size: -

CDR3 protein: CASSLDRGTETQYF
CDR3 DNA: TGCGCCAGCAGCTTGGATAGGGGCACAGAGACCCAGTACTTC
D gene: -
V gene: TRBV5-1
J gene: TRBJ2-5
clone size: -

CDR3 protein: CASSLKRERQFF
CDR3 DNA: TGTGCCAGCAGTTTAAAGCGGGAGCGGCAGTTCTTC
D gene: TRBD2
V gene: TRBV28
J gene: TRBJ2-1
clone size: -

CDR3 protein: CASSLGGSKYEQYF
CDR3 DNA: TGTGCCAGCAGCTTAGGTGGGAGCAAATACGAGCAGTACTTC
D gene: -
V gene: TRBV11-3
J gene: TRBJ2-7
clone size: -

CDR3 protein: CASRIGPMNTEAFF
CDR3 DNA: TGTGCCAGCAGAATAGGTCCCATGAACACTGAAGCTTTCTTT
D gene: -
V gene: TRBV28
J gene: TRBJ1-1
clone size: -

CDR3 protein: CATLSLTKNIQYF
CDR3 DNA: TGTGCCACCCTTTCTCTGACCAAAAACATTCAGTACTTC
D gene: -
V gene: TRBV15
J gene: TRBJ2-4
clone size: -

CDR3 protein: CASSTFVGAGETQYF
CDR3 DNA: TGTGCCAGCAGCACCTTCGTTGGGGCCGGGGAGACCCAGTACTTC
D gene: -
V gene: TRBV25-1
J gene: TRBJ2-5
clone size: few

CDR3 protein: CASRLAGSGGNQPQHF
CDR3 DNA: TGTGCCAGTCGACTGGCGGGGTCAGGGGGCAATCAGCCCCAGCATTTT
D gene: -
V gene: TRBV19
J gene: TRBJ1-5
clone size: once

CDR3 protein: CASRGTGAYGYTF
CDR3 DNA: TGTGCCAGCAGGGGGACAGGGGCCTATGGCTACACCTTC
D gene: TRBD1
V gene: TRBV28
J gene: TRBJ1-2
clone size: few

CDR3 protein: CASSQQGTSNEKLFF
CDR3 DNA: TGTGCCAGCAGCCAACAGGGAACTTCTAATGAAAAACTGTTTTTT
D gene: -
V gene: TRBV7-2
J gene: TRBJ1-4
clone size: -

CDR3 protein: CASTTWGGLTEQYF
CDR3 DNA: TGTGCCAGCACCACTTGGGGAGGCCTCACCGAGCAGTACTTC
D gene: -
V gene: TRBV11-2
J gene: TRBJ2-7
clone size: -

CDR3 protein: CASSLRGVSKNIQYF
CDR3 DNA: TGTGCCAGCAGCTTAAGGGGTGTATCCAAAAACATTCAGTACTTC
D gene: -
V gene: TRBV7-8
J gene: TRBJ2-4
clone size: -

CDR3 protein: CSVSGVYEQYF
CDR3 DNA: TGCAGTGTAAGCGGGGTTTACGAGCAGTACTTC
D gene: TRBD2
V gene: TRBV20-1
J gene: TRBJ2-7
clone size: -

CDR3 protein: CATSSRDRGIDEKLFF
CDR3 DNA: TGTGCCACCAGCAGCCGGGACAGGGGGATAGATGAAAAACTGTTTTTT
D gene: TRBD1
V gene: TRBV15
J gene: TRBJ1-4
clone size: -

CDR3 protein: CASSFNLQGSAFF
CDR3 DNA: TGTGCCAGTAGTTTCAATTTACAGGGTAGCGCTTTCTTT
D gene: -
V gene: TRBV19
J gene: TRBJ1-1
clone size: -

CDR3 protein: CASSQVVAGGADTQYF
CDR3 DNA: TGCGCCAGCAGCCAAGTTGTAGCGGGAGGGGCAGATACGCAGTATTTT
D gene: TRBD2
V gene: TRBV4-1
J gene: TRBJ2-3
clone size: -

CDR3 protein: CASSPGFAGNTEAFF
CDR3 DNA: TGTGCCAGCAGCCCAGGATTTGCGGGGAACACTGAAGCTTTCTTT
D gene: -
V gene: TRBV7-2
J gene: TRBJ1-1
clone size: many

CDR3 protein: CASGVGNSNQPQHF
CDR3 DNA: TGTGCCAGTGGAGTGGGGAATAGCAATCAGCCCCAGCATTTT
D gene: -
V gene: TRBV6-6
J gene: TRBJ1-5
clone size: -

CDR3 protein: CASSLDGGQGTQYF
CDR3 DNA: TGCGCCAGCAGCTTGGATGGAGGTCAGGGGACCCAGTACTTC
D gene: -
V gene: TRBV5-1
J gene: TRBJ2-5
clone size: once

CDR3 protein: CASSSHTSSIYEQYF
CDR3 DNA: TGTGCCAGCAGTTCCCACACTAGCAGTATCTACGAGCAGTACTTC
D gene: -
V gene: TRBV25-1
J gene: TRBJ2-7
clone size: -

CDR3 protein: CASSWTDGETQYF
CDR3 DNA: TGTGCCAGCAGCTGGACTGATGGGGAGACCCAGTACTTC
D gene: -
V gene: TRBV27
J gene: TRBJ2-5
clone size: few

CDR3 protein: CASSLKGEETQYF
CDR3 DNA: TGTGCCAGCAGCCTTAAGGGGGAAGAGACCCAGTACTTC
D gene: -
V gene: TRBV5-4
J gene: TRBJ2-5
clone size: -

CDR3 protein: CASRDRGIQPQHF
CDR3 DNA: TGTGCCAGCAGGGACAGGGGTATCCAGCCCCAGCATTTT
D gene: TRBD1
V gene: TRBV6-1
J gene: TRBJ1-5
clone size: -